The rows below give T cell receptor beta chains drawn from one sample of a study of cytomegalovirus exposure and HLA in healthy donors. The assay was immunoSEQ multiplex PCR, and TCRdb's table has in-frame clones only and misses some. The sample data list over 100,000 clones. Material for sequencing was PBMCs. The receptor set was obtained from a man aged 40-49 years in good health and CMV-seropositive. The CDR3 runs from the conserved cysteine through the conserved F or W. Each record gives: D gene, V gene, J gene, CDR3 DNA, CDR3 protein. The D gene is left open where the match is weak.

.,TRBV7-7,TRBJ1-2,TGTGCCAGCAGCTTGCACCGCCCGTGGGGCGTGGACTATGGCTACACCTTC,CASSLHRPWGVDYGYTF
TRBD1,TRBV28,TRBJ2-7,TGTGCCAGCAGTTTTTCGAGGTGGGACAGGGGAAACGAGCAGTACTTC,CASSFSRWDRGNEQYF
.,TRBV11-3,TRBJ2-3,TGTGCCAGCAGCTTCACAGCGGGAGATACGCAGTATTTT,CASSFTAGDTQYF
.,TRBV4-2,TRBJ2-3,TGTGCCAGCAGCCAGAGTACGACAGATACGCAGTATTTT,CASSQSTTDTQYF
.,TRBV15,TRBJ2-5,TGTGCCACCAGCAGACTCAAGGGGGCTCGGGAGGGACAAGAGACCCAGTACTTC,CATSRLKGAREGQETQYF
.,TRBV27,TRBJ1-1,TGTGCCAGCCACCCCACAGTTCCTTACACTGAAGCTTTCTTT,CASHPTVPYTEAFF
TRBD1,TRBV6-1,TRBJ2-4,TGTGCCAGCAGTGAAGTCCAGGGGGCAAAAAACATTCAGTACTTC,CASSEVQGAKNIQYF
.,TRBV30,TRBJ1-5,TGTGCCTGGAGTGTAAACCCGGAGAGCAATCAGCCCCAGCATTTT,CAWSVNPESNQPQHF
.,TRBV9,TRBJ2-7,TGTGCCAGCAGCGTGTCCCGGGACTTCTACGAGCAGTACTTC,CASSVSRDFYEQYF
.,TRBV6-5,TRBJ2-1,TGTGCCAGCAGGATCAGCTGGAGCTCCTACAATGAGCAGTTCTTC,CASRISWSSYNEQFF
TRBD2,TRBV7-9,TRBJ2-2,TGTGCCAGCAGCTTAGTCGGCGGGAGTGGGGAGCTGTTTTTT,CASSLVGGSGELFF
.,TRBV7-9,TRBJ2-1,TGTGCCAGCAGCTTACAGGGGAGCTCCTACAATGAGCAGTTCTTC,CASSLQGSSYNEQFF
.,TRBV28,TRBJ1-1,TGTGCCAGCAGTCCCGGGGGGGCCACTGAAGCTTTCTTT,CASSPGGATEAFF
.,TRBV5-1,TRBJ2-3,TGCGCCAGCAGCTTGGCGTGGAGAGGGGATACGCAGTATTTT,CASSLAWRGDTQYF
TRBD1,TRBV7-9,TRBJ1-4,TGTGCCAGCAGCGCCGCGACAGGGCGGAATGAAAAACTGTTTTTT,CASSAATGRNEKLFF
.,TRBV19,TRBJ2-7,TGTGCCAGTATTTCAGGGGACGGGCAGTACTTC,CASISGDGQYF
.,TRBV7-9,TRBJ1-1,TGTGCCAGCAGCTTAGCGGTGGGCGAAGCTTTCTTT,CASSLAVGEAFF
TRBD1,TRBV6-1,TRBJ1-2,TGTGCCAGCAGTGACAGGGGGTCTAACTATGGCTACACCTTC,CASSDRGSNYGYTF
TRBD2,TRBV5-1,TRBJ2-3,TGCGCCAGCAGCCGGGCGGGAGAGGAAACAGATACGCAGTATTTT,CASSRAGEETDTQYF
TRBD1,TRBV19,TRBJ1-4,TGTGCCAGCCAACGGGACAGGGGCGCAACTAATGAAAAACTGTTTTTT,CASQRDRGATNEKLFF
TRBD2,TRBV4-1,TRBJ2-1,TGCGCCAGCAGCCAAGGCCGACTAGCCGCCTACAATGAGCAGTTCTTC,CASSQGRLAAYNEQFF
.,TRBV4-1,TRBJ2-7,TGCGCCAGCAGCCAAGAGTTAAGTAGCGAGCAGTACTTC,CASSQELSSEQYF
TRBD1,TRBV6-1,TRBJ2-7,TGTGCCAGCAGCCCTCCGGACAGGACAGCCTACGAGCAGTACTTC,CASSPPDRTAYEQYF
.,TRBV5-4,TRBJ2-3,TGTGCCAGCAGCTTTCGGCAGGGGTCGGATACGCAGTATTTT,CASSFRQGSDTQYF
.,TRBV27,TRBJ2-7,TGTGCCAGCAGTTTGGGTAGGAGCTCCTACGAGCAGTACTTC,CASSLGRSSYEQYF
TRBD1,TRBV28,TRBJ1-2,TGTGCCAGCAGTTATGTACCGGGACAGCTAATTTATGGCTACACCTTC,CASSYVPGQLIYGYTF